These T cell receptor beta chains were read from a single sample in a study of cytomegalovirus exposure and HLA in healthy donors. Repertoires were generated with immunoSEQ multiplex PCR, while TCRdb's copy carries only in-frame clones and drops some. The table records about 95,000 clones, around 75% of them present only once. The sequencing sample was made of PBMCs. The receptor source for this set is a young man in good health and CMV-seropositive. CDR3s include the opening cysteine and the closing phenylalanine or tryptophan. The order of the fields is clone size, V gene, J gene, D gene, CDR3 protein, CDR3 DNA. The D gene is left open where the match is weak. Size values are once, few and many counts, or a class for expanded clones, and some rows have none.

clone_size: NA
v_call: TRBV28
j_call: TRBJ2-5
d_call: TRBD1
cdr3_aa: CASRTEVPGGETQYF
cdr3_nt: TGTGCCAGCAGGACGGAGGTTCCAGGGGGAGAGACCCAGTACTTC

clone_size: NA
v_call: TRBV7-9
j_call: TRBJ2-6
d_call: NA
cdr3_aa: CASSHLANVLTF
cdr3_nt: TGTGCCAGCAGCCATTTGGCCAACGTCCTGACTTTC

clone_size: NA
v_call: TRBV7-9
j_call: TRBJ2-7
d_call: TRBD2
cdr3_aa: CASSMSGRGPSYEQYF
cdr3_nt: TGTGCCAGCAGCATGTCGGGGAGGGGCCCCTCCTACGAGCAGTACTTC

clone_size: NA
v_call: TRBV5-1
j_call: TRBJ1-1
d_call: NA
cdr3_aa: CASTTGQLNTEAFF
cdr3_nt: TGCGCCAGCACCACGGGACAACTCAACACTGAAGCTTTCTTT

clone_size: NA
v_call: TRBV5-1
j_call: TRBJ1-2
d_call: TRBD1
cdr3_aa: CASSLDRGGYTF
cdr3_nt: TGCGCCAGCAGCTTGGACAGGGGCGGCTACACCTTC

clone_size: few
v_call: TRBV30
j_call: TRBJ1-1
d_call: TRBD1
cdr3_aa: CAWRRDRANTEAFF
cdr3_nt: TGTGCCTGGAGGAGGGACAGGGCTAACACTGAAGCTTTCTTT

clone_size: NA
v_call: TRBV7-9
j_call: TRBJ1-1
d_call: TRBD1
cdr3_aa: CASSSGTGHTEAFF
cdr3_nt: TGTGCCAGCAGCTCCGGGACAGGGCACACTGAAGCTTTCTTT

clone_size: NA
v_call: TRBV7-9
j_call: TRBJ2-4
d_call: TRBD2
cdr3_aa: CASSLGLAGRDIQYF
cdr3_nt: TGTGCCAGCAGCTTAGGGCTAGCGGGTCGTGACATTCAGTACTTC

clone_size: NA
v_call: TRBV7-9
j_call: TRBJ1-2
d_call: TRBD1
cdr3_aa: CASSNWRGQGEYGYTF
cdr3_nt: TGTGCCAGCAGTAACTGGCGGGGACAGGGGGAGTATGGCTACACCTTC

clone_size: NA
v_call: TRBV4-1
j_call: TRBJ1-4
d_call: NA
cdr3_aa: CASSLRIGVDEKLFF
cdr3_nt: TGCGCCAGCAGCCTAAGAATCGGTGTGGATGAAAAACTGTTTTTT

clone_size: NA
v_call: TRBV9
j_call: TRBJ1-1
d_call: NA
cdr3_aa: CASSLRGNTEAFF
cdr3_nt: TGTGCCAGCAGCCTCCGGGGAAACACTGAAGCTTTCTTT

clone_size: NA
v_call: TRBV28
j_call: TRBJ1-1
d_call: NA
cdr3_aa: CASSFGGGLTEAFF
cdr3_nt: TGTGCCAGCAGTTTCGGGGGGGGCCTCACTGAAGCTTTCTTT

clone_size: NA
v_call: TRBV30
j_call: TRBJ1-6
d_call: NA
cdr3_aa: CAWSPGTLNSPLHF
cdr3_nt: TGTGCCTGGTCTCCCGGGACTCTAAATTCACCCCTCCACTTT

clone_size: NA
v_call: TRBV11-2
j_call: TRBJ2-7
d_call: TRBD2
cdr3_aa: CASSPLTSGGGQYF
cdr3_nt: TGTGCCAGCAGCCCACTGACTAGCGGGGGTGGGCAGTACTTC

clone_size: few
v_call: TRBV29-1
j_call: TRBJ2-7
d_call: NA
cdr3_aa: CSVEATQGTASYEQYF
cdr3_nt: TGCAGCGTTGAGGCTACTCAGGGGACCGCATCCTACGAGCAGTACTTC

clone_size: few
v_call: TRBV2
j_call: TRBJ2-7
d_call: TRBD1
cdr3_aa: CASSEGTAYEQYF
cdr3_nt: TGTGCCAGCAGCGAAGGGACAGCCTACGAGCAGTACTTC

clone_size: NA
v_call: TRBV30
j_call: TRBJ2-7
d_call: NA
cdr3_aa: CAWSVGQSGAYEQYF
cdr3_nt: TGTGCCTGGAGTGTCGGACAGTCAGGGGCCTACGAGCAGTACTTC

clone_size: NA
v_call: TRBV6-6
j_call: TRBJ2-1
d_call: NA
cdr3_aa: CASSYRSGNEQFF
cdr3_nt: TGTGCCAGCAGTTACCGGAGTGGCAATGAGCAGTTCTTC

clone_size: once
v_call: TRBV10-3
j_call: TRBJ2-5
d_call: TRBD2
cdr3_aa: CAISDQGSGDKTQYF
cdr3_nt: TGTGCCATCAGTGATCAGGGTAGCGGGGACAAGACCCAGTACTTC

clone_size: NA
v_call: TRBV28
j_call: TRBJ2-7
d_call: TRBD1
cdr3_aa: CASTVTKGQFSYEQYF
cdr3_nt: TGTGCCAGCACCGTAACGAAGGGACAGTTTAGCTACGAGCAGTACTTC

clone_size: NA
v_call: TRBV2
j_call: TRBJ2-7
d_call: NA
cdr3_aa: CASTKGQLSYEQYF
cdr3_nt: TGTGCCAGCACGAAGGGGCAGCTCTCCTACGAGCAGTACTTC

clone_size: once
v_call: TRBV5-1
j_call: TRBJ1-4
d_call: NA
cdr3_aa: CASSLYTGLNEKLFF
cdr3_nt: TGCGCCAGCAGCTTGTATACAGGACTAAATGAAAAACTGTTTTTT

clone_size: NA
v_call: TRBV7-9
j_call: TRBJ1-2
d_call: TRBD1
cdr3_aa: CASSLVTGANYGYTF
cdr3_nt: TGTGCCAGCAGCTTAGTGACAGGGGCTAACTATGGCTACACCTTC

clone_size: NA
v_call: TRBV9
j_call: TRBJ1-2
d_call: TRBD1
cdr3_aa: CASSAPGTGGYTF
cdr3_nt: TGTGCCAGCAGCGCTCCCGGGACAGGAGGCTACACCTTC

clone_size: NA
v_call: TRBV27
j_call: TRBJ1-2
d_call: NA
cdr3_aa: CASREGIGGYTF
cdr3_nt: TGTGCCAGCAGGGAGGGAATAGGTGGCTACACCTTC

clone_size: NA
v_call: TRBV10-2
j_call: TRBJ2-3
d_call: TRBD2
cdr3_aa: CASSAGGRADTQYF
cdr3_nt: TGCGCCAGCAGTGCGGGGGGGCGAGCAGATACGCAGTATTTT

clone_size: NA
v_call: TRBV5-6
j_call: TRBJ2-3
d_call: NA
cdr3_aa: CASSLGGGTDTQYF
cdr3_nt: TGTGCCAGCAGCTTGGGGGGGGGCACAGATACGCAGTATTTT

clone_size: few
v_call: TRBV27
j_call: TRBJ1-4
d_call: NA
cdr3_aa: CASSFLPTEKLFF
cdr3_nt: TGTGCCAGCAGTTTTCTCCCTACGGAAAAACTGTTTTTT

clone_size: NA
v_call: TRBV2
j_call: TRBJ1-2
d_call: NA
cdr3_aa: CASSDRGSDYGYTF
cdr3_nt: TGTGCCAGCAGTGACAGGGGATCTGACTATGGCTACACCTTC

clone_size: NA
v_call: TRBV11-2
j_call: TRBJ2-5
d_call: NA
cdr3_aa: CASSPYRLKATQYF
cdr3_nt: TGTGCCAGCAGCCCGTATAGACTAAAGGCGACCCAGTACTTC

clone_size: NA
v_call: TRBV2
j_call: TRBJ2-3
d_call: TRBD2
cdr3_aa: CASRDEQRGNTDTQYF
cdr3_nt: TGTGCCAGCAGGGATGAGCAGCGGGGCAACACAGATACGCAGTATTTT

clone_size: once
v_call: TRBV7-6
j_call: TRBJ2-6
d_call: NA
cdr3_aa: CASSLVPTGSLSGANVLTF
cdr3_nt: TGTGCCAGCAGCTTAGTACCCACAGGGTCCCTCTCTGGGGCCAACGTCCTGACTTTC

clone_size: NA
v_call: TRBV18
j_call: TRBJ2-7
d_call: NA
cdr3_aa: CASSPKAGVSYEQYF
cdr3_nt: TGTGCCAGCTCCCCAAAAGCGGGTGTCTCCTACGAGCAGTACTTC

clone_size: NA
v_call: TRBV15
j_call: TRBJ1-2
d_call: NA
cdr3_aa: CATSRDIADYGYTF
cdr3_nt: TGTGCCACCAGCAGAGATATAGCGGACTATGGCTACACCTTC

clone_size: NA
v_call: TRBV2
j_call: TRBJ1-3
d_call: NA
cdr3_aa: CASRTGFLSSGNTIYF
cdr3_nt: TGTGCCAGCCGCACCGGGTTCCTATCCTCTGGAAACACCATATATTTT

clone_size: NA
v_call: TRBV5-1
j_call: TRBJ1-4
d_call: TRBD1
cdr3_aa: CASSSTGTGGRGEKLFF
cdr3_nt: TGCGCCAGCAGCTCAACCGGGACAGGGGGAAGAGGTGAAAAACTGTTTTTT

clone_size: NA
v_call: TRBV30
j_call: TRBJ1-6
d_call: NA
cdr3_aa: CAWKGSGSYNSPLHF
cdr3_nt: TGTGCCTGGAAAGGGTCAGGGTCCTATAATTCACCCCTCCACTTT